These T cell receptor beta chains were read from a single sample in a study of T cells in Graves' hyperthyroidism and ophthalmopathy. Each CDR3 protein gets one entry after TCRdb re-called the multiplex PCR reads with MiXCR. The table shows 300,000 to 400,000 distinct CDR3 sequences, with over 20% occurring only once. Sequencing was done on a sample of blood. These receptors all come from a woman aged 45 to 65 with Graves' hyperthyroidism. CDR3s leave out the opening cysteine and the closing phenylalanine or tryptophan. Some rows mark clone size as missing; the rest say once, few, many or name a class of expanded clone.

clone size,V gene,CDR3 protein
many,TRBV11-3,ASASYNEQF
many,TRBV24-1,ATSDPGHPNTGELF
few,TRBV29-1,SVGTAYNEQF
-,TRBV12-3/TRBV12-4,ASSYAYEQF
many,TRBV6-1,ASSPGGRLNTEAF
few,TRBV7-9,ASSLVRLETQY
many,TRBV27,ASSLGWGANEKLF
many,TRBV18,ASSNSDRPYEQY
few,TRBV19,ASSIGRSNQPQH
many,TRBV7-3,ASSPRDRGRDGYT
many,TRBV3-1,ASSHLWGYT
-,TRBV20-1,SATSGTGAYEQY
many,TRBV5-1,ASSLEGVGYEQY
many,TRBV14,ASSRISNTGELF
few,TRBV5-4,ASKEPTTYGYT
many,TRBV2,ASSGAGGPNEQF
many,TRBV7-9,ASSPPTVYTLH
many,TRBV18,ASSPVGAENTEAF
-,TRBV12-3/TRBV12-4,ASSVGPGDTQY
few,TRBV9,ASSEVQGRGRVNTGELF
many,TRBV6-5,ASSYRVLDTQY
-,TRBV6-2/TRBV6-3,ASATGQGWGGYT
few,TRBV24-1,ATSDFTGDHEQF
few,TRBV6-1,ASRQGTGGGYT
many,TRBV4-1,ASSQATGSTGNTIY
many,TRBV18,ASSPPGGDSPLH
few,TRBV11-3,ASSLWGAGTGELF
-,TRBV7-2,ASSPDATSGSRQY
many,TRBV30,AWLLRDRKNYGYT
many,TRBV30,AWRGWGQTAYQETQY
many,TRBV27,ASSLQAVSGFEAF
many,TRBV24-1,ATSDPGQGDGELF
-,TRBV9,ASSVSLAGYQY
many,TRBV11-2,ASSQVAGGGKETQY
many,TRBV28,ASKEDSRGNQPQH
many,TRBV12-3/TRBV12-4,ASSLDGVGEKLF
many,TRBV5-1,ASSLATTGGQETQY
few,TRBV6-2/TRBV6-3,ASSYSGVGQGLTGELF
many,TRBV7-9,ASSFASGGREQF
many,TRBV11-2,ASSFQGGDGYT
few,TRBV11-2,ASSFPGTVQTQY
-,TRBV15,ATSSGLAGSTDTQY
once,TRBV20-1,SAYTSSYNEQF
many,TRBV11-1,AVMGPGELF
few,TRBV30,AWSSNLGRINQPQH
-,TRBV10-3,AISAGTLGYEQY
many,TRBV20-1,SAQSLGQYEQY
-,TRBV11-2,VSSTLRQGQGYGYT
-,TRBV6-1,ASSRDRAPLNTEAF
once,TRBV11-1,ASSTTGVYNEQF
few,TRBV29-1,SVVNLQHNEQF
-,TRBV20-1,SGSSSNYYGYT
many,TRBV18,ASSDGLAGAGETQY
many,TRBV11-3,ASSLISGRADEQF
-,TRBV4-2,ASSQDSAPGTGITDTQY
-,TRBV7-9,ASSTLEDEQF
many,TRBV6-1,ASSDGSNQPQH
-,TRBV6-5,ASSYGTPNYEQY
-,TRBV9,ASSPGTKDSPLH
few,TRBV4-1,ASSQLGVPLSYEQY